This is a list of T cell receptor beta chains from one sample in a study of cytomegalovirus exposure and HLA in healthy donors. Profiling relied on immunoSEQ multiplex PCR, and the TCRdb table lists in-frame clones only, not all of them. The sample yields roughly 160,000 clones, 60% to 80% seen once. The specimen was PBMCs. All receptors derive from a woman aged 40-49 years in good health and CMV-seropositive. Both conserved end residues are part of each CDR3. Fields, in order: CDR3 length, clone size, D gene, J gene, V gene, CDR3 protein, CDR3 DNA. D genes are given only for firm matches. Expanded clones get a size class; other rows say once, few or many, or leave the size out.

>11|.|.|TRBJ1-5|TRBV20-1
CSARSGQPQHF
TGCAGTGCTAGATCGGGTCAGCCCCAGCATTTT
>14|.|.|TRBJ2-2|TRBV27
CASRVVRNTGELFF
TGTGCCAGCAGAGTAGTGAGGAACACCGGGGAGCTGTTTTTT
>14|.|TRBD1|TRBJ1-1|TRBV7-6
CASSPRDRGTEAFF
TGTGCCAGCAGCCCTAGGGACAGGGGCACTGAAGCTTTCTTT
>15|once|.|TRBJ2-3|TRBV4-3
CASSQVSGNTDTQYF
TGCGCCAGCAGCCAAGTTAGCGGCAACACAGATACGCAGTATTTT
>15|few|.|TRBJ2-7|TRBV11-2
CASSLDRDLSYEQYF
TGTGCCAGCAGCTTAGATCGGGACTTATCCTACGAGCAGTACTTC
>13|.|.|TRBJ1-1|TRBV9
CASSQGWVTEAFF
TGTGCCAGCAGCCAGGGCTGGGTTACTGAAGCTTTCTTT
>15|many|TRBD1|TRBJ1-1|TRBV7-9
CASTLMTGANTEAFF
TGTGCCAGCACCTTGATGACAGGGGCAAACACTGAAGCTTTCTTT
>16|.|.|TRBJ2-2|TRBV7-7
CASSLGAGLNTGELFF
TGTGCTAGCAGCTTAGGGGCTGGATTAAACACCGGGGAGCTGTTTTTT
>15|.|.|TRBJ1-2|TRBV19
CASSISPAGNYGYTF
TGTGCCAGTAGTATCTCCCCTGCGGGTAACTATGGCTACACCTTC
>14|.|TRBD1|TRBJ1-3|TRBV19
CASTTGQGGNTIYF
TGTGCCAGTACCACCGGACAGGGAGGTAACACCATATATTTT
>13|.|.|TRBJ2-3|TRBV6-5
CASLRAGTDTQYF
TGTGCCAGCCTACGAGCGGGCACAGATACGCAGTATTTT
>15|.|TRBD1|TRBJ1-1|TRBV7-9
CSSNDRGLANTEAFF
TGTTCCAGCAATGACAGGGGGCTCGCCAACACTGAAGCTTTCTTT
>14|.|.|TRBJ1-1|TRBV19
CASNTVRGREGAFF
TGTGCCAGCAACACAGTCCGGGGGCGGGAGGGAGCTTTCTTT
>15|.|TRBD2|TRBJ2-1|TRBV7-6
CASSTLAGPYNEQFF
TGTGCCAGCAGTACTCTAGCGGGCCCCTACAATGAGCAGTTCTTC
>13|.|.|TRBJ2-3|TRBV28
CASSLPAQATQYF
TGTGCCAGCAGTTTACCTGCGCAAGCTACGCAGTATTTT
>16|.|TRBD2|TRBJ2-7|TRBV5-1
CASRLGATSGTYEQYF
TGCGCCAGCAGACTGGGCGCGACTAGCGGGACCTACGAGCAGTACTTC
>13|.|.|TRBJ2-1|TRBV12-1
CASSPGLENAQFF
TGTGCCAGCAGCCCCGGACTAGAAAATGCGCAGTTCTTC
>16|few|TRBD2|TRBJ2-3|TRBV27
CASRSPLAGGTDTQYF
TGTGCCAGCCGCTCTCCCTTAGCGGGGGGCACAGATACGCAGTATTTT
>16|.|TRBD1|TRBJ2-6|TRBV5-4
CASSFSRTGGSNVLTF
TGTGCCAGCAGCTTCAGTCGCACAGGGGGTTCCAACGTCCTGACTTTC
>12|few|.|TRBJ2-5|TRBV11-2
CASSPFRETQYF
TGTGCCAGCAGCCCTTTCCGGGAGACCCAGTACTTC
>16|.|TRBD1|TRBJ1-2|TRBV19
CATVDRAAGSSYGYTF
TGTGCCACCGTCGACAGGGCGGCAGGGAGCAGCTATGGCTACACCTTC
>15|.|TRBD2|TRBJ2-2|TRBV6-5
CASRSAGGGTGELFF
TGTGCCAGCAGATCAGCGGGAGGGGGTACCGGGGAGCTGTTTTTT
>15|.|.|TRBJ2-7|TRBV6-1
CASSDPGEISYEQYF
TGTGCCAGCAGTGACCCGGGAGAAATTTCCTACGAGCAGTACTTC
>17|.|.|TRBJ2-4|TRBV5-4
CASSSYWGDGVRGIQYF
TGTGCCAGCAGCTCCTATTGGGGGGACGGGGTGAGAGGCATTCAGTACTTC
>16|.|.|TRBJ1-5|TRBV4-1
CASSQDMSGVHQPQHF
TGCGCCAGCAGCCAAGACATGTCGGGGGTGCATCAGCCCCAGCATTTT
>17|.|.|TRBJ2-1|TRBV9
CASSPRTAGWGSNEQFF
TGTGCCAGCAGCCCACGAACGGCAGGGTGGGGCAGCAATGAGCAGTTCTTC
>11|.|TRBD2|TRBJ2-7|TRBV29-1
CSVERESKQYF
TGCAGCGTTGAGCGGGAGAGCAAGCAGTACTTC
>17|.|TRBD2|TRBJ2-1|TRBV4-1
CASSQAAAGGPDNEQFF
TGCGCCAGCAGCCAAGCGGCGGCGGGAGGCCCCGACAATGAGCAGTTCTTC
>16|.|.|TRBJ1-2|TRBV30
CAWSAPSRGDLYGYTF
TGTGCCTGGAGTGCCCCCAGCAGGGGAGATCTTTATGGCTACACCTTC
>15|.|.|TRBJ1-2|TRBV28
CASSYGGIQGAGYTF
TGTGCCAGCAGTTACGGCGGAATTCAGGGTGCGGGCTACACCTTC
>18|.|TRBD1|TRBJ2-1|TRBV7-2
CASSLGGLLGTGKNEQFF
TGTGCCAGCAGCTTAGGGGGACTACTGGGGACAGGGAAAAATGAGCAGTTCTTC
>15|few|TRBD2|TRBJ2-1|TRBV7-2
CASSLEAGVGNEQFF
TGTGCCAGCAGCTTAGAAGCGGGAGTTGGGAATGAGCAGTTCTTC
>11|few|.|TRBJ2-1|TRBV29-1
CSSLRGAEQFF
TGCAGCTCACTCAGGGGAGCTGAGCAGTTCTTC
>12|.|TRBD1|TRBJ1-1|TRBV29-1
CSVEDRGLGAFF
TGCAGCGTTGAGGACAGGGGGCTTGGAGCTTTCTTT
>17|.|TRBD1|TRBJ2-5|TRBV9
CASSVGGTGVYQETQYF
TGTGCCAGCAGCGTAGGAGGGACAGGGGTGTACCAAGAGACCCAGTACTTC
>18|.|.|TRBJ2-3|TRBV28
CASSLGLVVGSSRDTQYF
TGTGCCAGCAGTTTGGGGCTAGTCGTCGGGTCCTCACGGGATACGCAGTATTTT
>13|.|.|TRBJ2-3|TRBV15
CATSRAPTDTQYF
TGTGCCACCAGCAGAGCCCCAACAGATACGCAGTATTTT
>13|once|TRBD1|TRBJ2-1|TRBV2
CASSGQDYNEQFF
TGTGCCAGTTCGGGACAGGACTACAATGAGCAGTTCTTC
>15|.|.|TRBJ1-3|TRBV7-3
CASSLEGGSGNTIYF
TGTGCCAGCAGCTTAGAAGGGGGCTCTGGAAACACCATATATTTT
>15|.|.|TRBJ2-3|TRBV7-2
CASSWGGKGGDTQYF
TGTGCCAGCAGCTGGGGGGGCAAAGGTGGAGATACGCAGTATTTT
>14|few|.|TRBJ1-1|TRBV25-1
CASSEFSENTEAFF
TGTGCCAGCAGTGAATTTAGTGAGAACACTGAAGCTTTCTTT
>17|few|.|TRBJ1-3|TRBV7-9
CSSSLADIANSGNTIYF
TGTTCCAGCAGCTTAGCGGACATTGCCAACTCTGGAAACACCATATATTTT
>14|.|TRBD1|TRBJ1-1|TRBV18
CASSPNRGNTEAFF
TGTGCCAGCTCACCCAACAGGGGGAACACTGAAGCTTTCTTT
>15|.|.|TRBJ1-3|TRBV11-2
CASSLEGYPGNTIYF
TGTGCCAGCAGCTTAGAGGGCTACCCTGGAAACACCATATATTTT
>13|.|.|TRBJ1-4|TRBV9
CASSVGQGEKLFF
TGTGCCAGCAGCGTAGGACAAGGCGAAAAACTGTTTTTT
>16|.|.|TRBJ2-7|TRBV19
CASRAGAVFFPYEQYF
TGTGCCAGTAGGGCGGGGGCCGTATTCTTCCCCTACGAGCAGTACTTC
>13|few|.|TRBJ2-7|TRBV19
CASRGQGSYEQYF
TGTGCCAGTAGGGGTCAGGGGTCCTACGAGCAGTACTTC
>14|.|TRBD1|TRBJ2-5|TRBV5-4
CASSWTGPQETQYF
TGTGCCAGCAGCTGGACAGGGCCGCAAGAGACCCAGTACTTC